The 10 T cell receptor beta chains in this list originate from one sample, sequenced in a study of blood T cell repertoires in COVID-19. Sequencing was performed with immunoSEQ multiplex PCR; in TCRdb, only in-frame clones are kept and a portion is missing. Of 60,000 to 70,000 clones listed, roughly 85% are singletons. Sample: peripheral blood. The receptors originated from a human donor in a cohort sampled during active COVID-19.

The rearrangement links TRBV12-3 or TRBV12-4 to TRBJ1-1; D is perhaps TRBD1 (5 bases). V was clipped by 3 bases and J by 4 bases, with 9 bases between them. This CDR3 region has 13 residues. The CDR3 loop reads CASSFQGFTEAFF. The CDR3 DNA reads as TGTGCCAGCAGTTTCCAGGGTTTCACTGAAGCTTTCTTT.

This sequence joins TRBV3-1 (or the pseudogene TRBV3-2) and TRBJ2-1; the D gene is possibly TRBD2 (6 bases). CDR1 LGHDT and CDR2 YNNKEL come from the germline V gene (reference sequence). The CDR3 contains 13 residues. The V end lost 1 base, the J end lost 13 bases, and 14 bases lay between the germline ends. The CDR3 protein is CASSQGDSTGQFF. CDR3 DNA: TGTGCCAGCAGCCAAGGGGACTCAACGGGCCAGTTCTTC.

This clone was observed a few times. This chain's CDR3 is CASRPQGAVHEQYF. In DNA form, the CDR3 reads TGTGCCAGCAGACCACAGGGGGCGGTCCACGAGCAGTACTTC. The genes are TRBV27 and TRBJ2-7; 9 nucleotides line up with TRBD1. Germline-derived CDR1 and CDR2 are MNHEY and SMNVEV (reference sequence). Unmatched junction bases numbered 8, after V lost 6 bases and J lost 5 bases. The CDR3 spans 14 residues.

This chain links TRBV2 with TRBJ2-7; D is uncertain. V shed 7 bases and J shed 1 base, with 8 bases lying between them. Germline V lookup: CDR1 SNHLY, CDR2 FYNNEI. This CDR3 is built from 12 residues. CDR3 loop: CASKLNSYEQYF. CDR3 coding DNA: TGTGCCAGCAAGCTTAATTCCTACGAGCAGTACTTC.

The V gene is TRBV19, the J gene TRBJ1-5, with 9 nucleotides matching TRBD1. Losses at the gene ends were 5 bases for V and 7 bases for J; bases not matched to a gene: 9. Germline CDR1 and CDR2: LNHDA and SQIVND (reference sequence). The length of the CDR3 is 15 residues. The CDR3 DNA is TGTGCCAGTAGTCCAGGACAGGGGAGGACACAGCCCCAGCATTTT. This sequence encodes CASSPGQGRTQPQHF. The variable domain in full, with the rest retrieved from reference TRBV19 and TRBJ1-5, is DGGITQSPKYLFRKEGQNVTLSCEQNLNHDAMYWYRQDPGQGLRLIYYSQIVNDFQKGDIAEGYSVSREKKESFPLTVTSAQKNPTAFYLCASSPGQGRTQPQHFGDGTRLSIL.

The chain couples TRBV30 to TRBJ1-3; perhaps TRBD1 as D (5 bases). The V gene's germline CDR1 is GTSNPN and CDR2 SVGIG (reference sequence). This CDR3 spans 13 amino acids. V was cut by 8 bases and J by 4 bases, with 15 bases left in between. As DNA, the CDR3 is TGTGCCGCAAGGCAGGGAGGAGGAAACACCATATATTTT. This encodes CAARQGGGNTIYF. Using reference TRBV30 and TRBJ1-3 for the parts outside the CDR3, the full variable domain is SQTIHQWPATLVQPVGSPLSLECTVEGTSNPNLYWYRQAAGRGLQLLFYSVGIGQISSEVPQNLSASRPQDRQFILSSKKLLLSDSGFYLCAARQGGGNTIYFGEGSWLTVV.

This chain uses TRBV7-2 with TRBJ2-3; weak D call: TRBD2 (7 bases). V lost 1 base and J lost 7, with 15 bases in between. The CDR3 has 15 residues. Germline lookup yields CDR1 SGHTA and CDR2 FQGNSA. The CDR3 reads CASSLGGGGSNTQYF. The CDR3 nucleotides are TGTGCCAGCAGCTTAGGCGGCGGGGGCTCCAATACGCAGTATTTT.

The chain employs TRBV12-5 and TRBJ2-5; possibly TRBD2 for D (5 bases). Between the trimmed V and J ends, which lost 6 bases and 5 bases, there was a span of 13 bases. CDR3 length: 13 residues. Germline V gene sequence: CDR1 LGHNT, CDR2 FRNRAP. For the CDR3, the DNA is TGTGCTAGTGGCCTCGGGCCGGGGGAGACCCAGTACTTC. Translating gives CASGLGPGETQYF.

This sequence joins TRBV28 and TRBJ1-1; 7 bases map to TRBD1. The germline gives CDR1 MDHEN, CDR2 SYDVKM. This CDR3 has 13 residues. V lost 8 bases, J lost 4 bases, and 7 bases stayed unmatched. CDR3 residues: CASQGGGGTEAFF. The DNA for the CDR3 is TGTGCCAGCCAGGGGGGCGGAGGCACTGAAGCTTTCTTT.

This chain uses TRBV14 with TRBJ2-3; 13 bases are a match to TRBD2. Germline V gives CDR1 SGHDN, CDR2 FVKESK. CDR3 length: 16 amino acids. V gave up 3 bases and J gave up 3 bases; unmatched junction bases: 3. The CDR3 coding sequence is TGTGCCAGCAGCCAGTGGGGACTAGCGGGAACAGATACGCAGTATTTT. Amino acid sequence: CASSQWGLAGTDTQYF.